This T cell receptor (beta chain) stems from a study of blood T cell repertoires in COVID-19 (dated by TCRdb to 2018 to 2020). Describing the broader study: The collaborator samples originated in the United States, Italy and Spain and spanned the acute and convalescent phases of COVID-19. A freely available public database, intended as a resource for researchers studying the immune response to SARS-CoV-2, is where the repertoires were released. Where available, HLA class I and class II types were taken from metadata supplied by the sample provider and were not determined by assay-based typing. The material from the prospective study consisted of cDNA or gDNA derived from T cells, B-cell-depleted T cells, or PBMCs. A de-identified subject ID, COVID-19 status, age in years and sex were almost always included in the sample metadata. The samples were drawn from two sources: the first 160 participants of the ongoing ImmuneRACE study, and 950 to 1,500 subjects contributed by 6 global collaborators. Deeply sampled blood TCRbeta repertoires from subjects exposed to, actively infected with, or recovered from COVID-19 were included in the dataset.

What the work shows at the level of the full study, not this receptor alone: The quantity of clinical and demographic metadata differed by source and by participant and was supplied without curation.

Enrolling through a virtual design, the prospective study's participants ranged in age from roughly 18 to 95 years and lived across around 25 United States geographic areas. In the prospective study, participants were assigned to cohorts based on the clinical history participants reported in a screening survey and a study questionnaire. Each participant in the prospective study had whole blood, serum and a nasopharyngeal or oropharyngeal swab collected by mobile phlebotomists. Prospective study participants could optionally give additional blood draws and questionnaires over an approximately 2-month period. Before DNA extraction, blood samples from the prospective study were shipped at room temperature or frozen. V loses 10 bases, J loses 2 bases, and the germline ends lie 15 bases apart. The CDR3 runs 14 residues from the cysteine to the phenylalanine. Only the CDR3 portion is preserved as DNA: 42 bases, with reading frame beginning at the first base. The germline V gene encodes CDR1 WNHNN and CDR2 SYGVQD (reference sequence).

TCRbeta CDR3 regions were amplified from genomic DNA using the immunoSEQ Assay, a bias-controlled multiplex PCR. In the paper's pipeline: Within the assay, amplification of reference gene primers was used to estimate how many nucleated cells each sample contained. To quantify the absolute abundance of each unique TCRbeta CDR3 rearrangement, sequence reads were collapsed and filtered. For each sample, productive Simpson clonality was calculated as the square root of Simpson's diversity index over productive rearrangements. TCRdb retrieved this table from immuneACCESS and kept in-frame rearrangements only. Not all clones are present; in checked studies, unresolved V genes account for under half, and no reason is known for the remainder. V and J calls and clone size come straight from that table; D and trimming were deduced from the DNA. This sample gives around 300,000 clones in total; around 87% of them show up just once. Approximately 4% of the sample comes from the top ten.

As regards this clone: Its antigen remains undetermined. One base away there is no much larger clone; base qualities are not given.

Recombination connected TRBV10-1 to TRBJ1-5, and TRBD1 may be the D gene, going by 5 matching bases. The sequence derives from a woman aged 18-29 years with acute COVID-19. Sequencing was done on a sample of PBMCs or T cells enriched from blood (not recorded which). At the DNA level, the sequence is TGCGCCACCCCCCCGGGGGTTGGCAATCAGCCCCAGCATTTT. Translation gives CATPPGVGNQPQHF.